This T cell receptor beta chain is from a study of T cells expressing NK-cell markers. About the research overall: The TCR beta repertoires originated in sorted CD3+CD56+NKG2C+, CD3+CD56+NKG2C- and CD3+CD56-NKG2C+ T cells. General study findings and limits: One observes that, in a handful of donors, these clonotypes were also the leading ones within the CD3+CD56-NKG2C+ fraction.

In germline, CDR1 is SGHTA, CDR2 FQGNSA. The CDR3 length is 15 residues. TCRdb reprocessed the 5' RACE reads and stores each CDR3 protein as one record, lacking DNA. In total, the table holds 500,000 to 700,000 distinct CDR3 sequences. Turning to this clonotype: Its antigen is unknown.

The V and J genes are TRBV7-2 and TRBJ2-1; TCRdb proposes TRBD1, but this gene call is untestable without DNA. This receptor was identified in a man between 18 and 29 years old in good health. Material: blood T cells: a sorted CD56 or NKG2C T cell subset, CD4+ or CD8+ T cells, or bulk PBMC T cells (not recorded which). This CDR3 is CASSNRQGAVNEQFF.